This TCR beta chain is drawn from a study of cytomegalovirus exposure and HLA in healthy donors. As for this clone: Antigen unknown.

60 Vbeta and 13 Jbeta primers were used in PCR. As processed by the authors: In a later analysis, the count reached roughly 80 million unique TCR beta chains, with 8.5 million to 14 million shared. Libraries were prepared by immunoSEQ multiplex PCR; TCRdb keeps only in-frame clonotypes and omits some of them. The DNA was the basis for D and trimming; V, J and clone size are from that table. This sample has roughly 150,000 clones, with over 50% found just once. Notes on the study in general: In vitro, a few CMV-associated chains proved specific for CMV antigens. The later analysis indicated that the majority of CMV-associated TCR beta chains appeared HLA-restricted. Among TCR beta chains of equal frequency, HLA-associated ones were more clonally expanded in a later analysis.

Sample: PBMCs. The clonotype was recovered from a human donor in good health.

CDR3 bases: TGTGCCAGCAGTTTGGCAGGGGGAAACACCATATATTTT. Translating it yields CASSLAGGNTIYF. The V gene is TRBV28, the J gene TRBJ1-3; possibly TRBD1 for D (5 bases). The CDR3 contains 13 residues. Germline assignment: CDR1 MDHEN and CDR2 SYDVKM. V lost 3 bases, J lost 4 bases, and 7 bases lay in between.